One and the same sample provided the 10 T cell receptor beta chains below, sequenced in a study of blood T cells in healthy people across ages. Through a sample-barcoded 5' primer and a J-beta primer mix, a second PCR was run for 7 to 11 cycles. In TCRdb, the 5' RACE reads were re-called with MiXCR into one record per CDR3 protein. The sample has approximately 1,000,000 distinct CDR3 sequences, more than 30% seen once. Sequencing was done on a sample of blood. These receptors were collected from a man aged 18 to 29 in good health.

The genes are TRBV7-2 and TRBJ2-2; D perhaps matches TRBD2 (5 bases). V dropped 3 bases and J dropped 4 bases, with 12 bases sitting between them. This CDR3 is 15 amino acids long. The germline V gene encodes CDR1 SGHTA and CDR2 FQGNSA. The CDR3, as DNA: TGTGCCAGCAGCTTCTCGGGATATGGCACCGGGGAGCTGTTTTTT. This encodes CASSFSGYGTGELFF.

As concerns this clonotype: The junction departs from the called germline gene at one end, perhaps through a read error. The gene calls are TRBV24-1 and TRBJ2-1; D possibly uses TRBD1 or TRBD2 (5 bases each). CDR3 length: 14 residues. CDR1 is KGHDR and CDR2 is SFDVKD in the germline V gene. This CDR3 is CATRDSQGGGEQFF. The CDR3 DNA reads TGTGCCACCAGGGATTCGCAGGGTGGGGGTGAGCAGTTCTTC.

The chain has TRBV6-2 or TRBV6-3 and TRBJ2-7; 7 nucleotides match TRBD1. From germline, CDR1 is MNHEY and CDR2 SVGEGT. V lost 2 bases to trimming and J lost 7 bases; unmatched junction nucleotides: 17. This CDR3 comprises 17 residues. The CDR3 DNA reads as TGTGCCAGCAGTTACCGTCCCGACAGGGTGGGCTACAATGAGCAGTACTTC. It specifies CASSYRPDRVGYNEQYF.

This clonotype was seen more than once but under ten times. The chain recombines TRBV9 with TRBJ1-1, with D possibly TRBD1 on 5 matching bases. The length of the CDR3 is 16 residues. The germline gives CDR1 SGDLS, CDR2 YYNGEE. V dropped 0 bases and J dropped 4 bases, with 16 bases sitting between them. Written as DNA, the CDR3 is TGTGCCAGCAGCGTAGGGGGGTCACCATGGGGCACTGAAGCTTTCTTT. It yields the protein CASSVGGSPWGTEAFF.

Only a few counts were recorded for this clonotype. V and J are TRBV12-3 or TRBV12-4 and TRBJ2-1; TRBD1 is a possible D gene (6 bases). This CDR3 has 13 residues. Trimming pared 5 bases from V and 9 bases from J, leaving 14 bases between. For the CDR3, the DNA is TGTGCCAGCAGTGCAGGGGCCGCCAGTGAGCAGTTCTTC. It codes for CASSAGAASEQFF.

The V gene is TRBV20-1, the J gene TRBJ2-5, with D maybe TRBD2 (7 bases). The CDR3 loop spans 14 amino acids. Trimming removed 4 bases at V and 11 bases at J, with 23 bases between. Germline assignment: CDR1 DFQATT and CDR2 SNEGSKA (reference sequence). The CDR3 is CSATHGGRVDEQYF. CDR3 DNA: TGCAGTGCTACCCACGGGGGGCGAGTAGATGAGCAGTACTTC.

In its sample, this clonotype was seen a few times. The rearrangement uses TRBV4-3 and TRBJ1-1, with 7 bases that match TRBD1. CDR1 is LGHNA and CDR2 is YSLEER in the germline V gene. J was trimmed by 4 bases and V by 4 bases; bases with no gene match: 9. This CDR3 contains 15 residues. The CDR3 DNA reads as TGCGCCAGCAGCCTCCGGACAGGAGGGGGCACTGAAGCTTTCTTT. Translating it yields CASSLRTGGGTEAFF.

The CDR3 coding sequence is TGCAGTGCTAGAGATTTGGAGGGGCCCCCCTACGAGCAGTACTTC. Protein: CSARDLEGPPYEQYF. V gene TRBV20-1 combines with J gene TRBJ2-7, with a possible D match to TRBD2 (6 bases). The V and J ends lost 0 bases and 2 bases respectively, with 14 bases between them. The CDR3 has 15 residues. Per the germline V gene, CDR1 is DFQATT and CDR2 is SNEGSKA (reference sequence).

The rearrangement uses TRBV5-1 and TRBJ1-1; 9 nucleotides line up with TRBD1. CDR3 size: 15 residues. The V and J ends lost 4 bases and 2 bases, in that order; junction bases with no gene match: 6. Germline CDR1 and CDR2: SGHRS and YFSETQ. The CDR3 sequence: CASSRGQGYNTEAFF. The CDR3 nucleotides are TGCGCCAGCAGCCGAGGACAGGGGTATAACACTGAAGCTTTCTTT.

This clonotype showed up just a few times. The V call is TRBV7-2, the J call TRBJ2-7; D may correspond to TRBD1 or TRBD2 (5 bases each). Germline V lookup: CDR1 SGHTA, CDR2 FQGNSA. The CDR3 runs 14 residues. V lost 3 bases and J lost 0, with 9 bases in between. The DNA of the CDR3 is TGTGCCAGCAGCTTTAGGGACGACTCCTACGAGCAGTACTTC. Translation gives CASSFRDDSYEQYF.